The 16 T cell receptor beta chains below all came from one sample that was sequenced in a study of low-dose radiotherapy and immunotherapy resistance in tumors. Regarding time point: after trial treatment. Treatment: LDRT plus nivolumab, ipilimumab, low-dose cyclophosphamide and aspirin (RACIN trial). Alpha and beta chains were covered, as first-strand cDNA relied on TRAV- and TRBV-specific primers. It was with a constant-region primer and a V-primer adapter that TCRs were amplified over 20 PCR cycles. MiXCR, applied by TCRdb to the reads, yields one record per CDR3 protein. Among roughly 100,000 distinct CDR3 sequences listed, about 20% were seen once. This specimen was PBMCs, taken after low-dose radiotherapy plus immunotherapy. These TCRs come from a female donor with ovarian cancer.

This clonotype has at least ten counts. The rearrangement uses TRBV5-1 and TRBJ2-6; 7 bases align to TRBD1. From germline, CDR1 is SGHRS and CDR2 YFSETQ. The ends lost 3 bases at V and 0 bases at J; junction bases unmatched: 6. This CDR3 spans 17 amino acids. DNA of the CDR3: TGCGCCAGCAGCTCCGGGACAGCATACTCTGGGGCCAACGTCCTGACTTTC. This encodes CASSSGTAYSGANVLTF.

The rearrangement uses TRBV5-1 and TRBJ2-7; 13 bases map to TRBD2. CDR3 length equals 19 residues. Germline-derived CDR1 and CDR2 are SGHRS and YFSETQ. With V trimmed by 4 bases and J by 2 bases, 15 bases remained unmatched. The chain's CDR3 is CASSRGWTSGGVGAYEQYF. CDR3 DNA sequence: TGCGCCAGCAGCCGTGGCTGGACTAGCGGGGGAGTGGGGGCCTACGAGCAGTACTTC. Variable domain in full (rest from reference TRBV5-1 and TRBJ2-7): KAGVTQTPRYLIKTRGQQVTLSCSPISGHRSVSWYQQTPGQGLQFLFEYFSETQRNKGNFPGRFSGRQFSNSRSEMNVSTLELGDSALYLCASSRGWTSGGVGAYEQYFGPGTRLTVT.

The genes are TRBV19 and TRBJ1-5; 10 nucleotides line up with TRBD1. Trimming cost V 6 bases and J 4 bases; bases outside gene matches: 6. Germline CDR1 is LNHDA and CDR2 is SQIVND (reference sequence). The CDR3 is 15 amino acids. CDR3 loop: CASRKGQGHNQPQHF. CDR3 sequence (DNA): TGTGCCAGTAGGAAGGGACAGGGGCATAATCAGCCCCAGCATTTT.

This clonotype occurred many times. V is TRBV28 and J is TRBJ2-5; 9 nucleotides align to TRBD2. Trimming cost V 3 bases and J 5 bases; bases outside gene matches: 4. CDR1 is MDHEN, CDR2 SYDVKM, per germline. The CDR3 sequence is 14 residues long. The CDR3 DNA follows: TGTGCCAGCAGTTTGCGGGGGGGCCTTGAGACCCAGTACTTC. It yields the protein CASSLRGGLETQYF.

This clonotype has ten or more counts. The chain recombines TRBV20-1 with TRBJ2-3; D not resolved. V gave up 3 bases and J gave up 0 bases, with 4 bases separating them. The CDR3 contains 12 residues. Germline V gene sequence: CDR1 DFQATT, CDR2 SNEGSKA (reference sequence). The chain's CDR3 is CSASGSTDTQYF. CDR3 coding DNA: TGCAGTGCTAGCGGGAGCACAGATACGCAGTATTTT.

This clonotype appeared many times. The chain couples TRBV29-1 to TRBJ2-2, with 8 positions matching TRBD2. CDR3 size: 15 residues. Trimming cost V 4 bases and J 4 bases; bases outside gene matches: 8. Germline CDR1 and CDR2: SQVTM and ANQGSEA. As DNA, the CDR3 is TGCAGCGTTGCTCGCAGCGGGAGTGGCACCGGGGAGCTGTTTTTT. The encoded protein is CSVARSGSGTGELFF.

The chain employs TRBV11-2 and TRBJ2-1; 8 bases align to TRBD1. The trim removed 2 bases at V and 1 base at J, leaving 1 base unmatched. The CDR3 sequence is 15 residues long. CDR1 and CDR2 from the germline V gene are SGHAT and FQNNGV. The CDR3 region has the DNA TGTGCCAGCAGCTTACGACAGGGGTCCTACAATGAGCAGTTCTTC. Translation: CASSLRQGSYNEQFF.

This clonotype has ten or more counts. This sequence joins TRBV27 and TRBJ2-2; 13 positions agree with TRBD2. Germline V gene lookup returns CDR1 MNHEY and CDR2 SMNVEV (reference sequence). After removal of 5 bases from V and 4 bases from J, the junction contained 13 bases not matched to a gene. The CDR3 runs 19 residues. CDR3 sequence: CASSPPFLLAGGTTGELFF. CDR3 sequence (DNA): TGTGCCAGCAGTCCTCCGTTTCTACTAGCGGGAGGGACCACCGGGGAGCTGTTTTTT.

The table lists this clonotype with many counts. V gene TRBV19 combines with J gene TRBJ2-1; 8 nucleotides agree with TRBD2. This CDR3 contains 17 residues. In germline, CDR1 is LNHDA, CDR2 SQIVND (reference sequence). Trimming cost V 1 base and J 3 bases; bases outside gene matches: 8. CDR3 DNA: TGTGCCAGTAGTATAGGTGGTAGCGGGGTCCTCTACAATGAGCAGTTCTTC. Its translation: CASSIGGSGVLYNEQFF.

This clonotype occurred a few times. The V and J genes are TRBV9 and TRBJ2-5; perhaps TRBD1 as D (8 bases). Trimming took 3 bases from V and 5 from J, leaving 14 bases between them. The CDR3 has 14 residues. CDR1 is SGDLS, CDR2 YYNGEE, per germline. The CDR3: CASSATGGGETQYF. The DNA for the CDR3 is TGTGCCAGCAGCGCTACAGGGGGGGGGGAGACCCAGTACTTC.

The chain links TRBV6-2 or TRBV6-3 to TRBJ2-4, with 7 bases aligning to TRBD1. The CDR3 is 13 residues long. CDR1 MNHEY and CDR2 SVGEGT come from the germline V gene. The V and J ends lost 6 bases and 6 bases, in that order; junction bases with no gene match: 5. CDR3 loop: CASRGTALNIQYF. The CDR3 DNA reads TGTGCCAGCAGGGGGACAGCCTTAAACATTCAGTACTTC.

This chain uses TRBV5-1 with TRBJ2-1, with D perhaps TRBD1 (6 bases). This CDR3 is built from 12 residues. Germline CDR1 SGHRS, CDR2 YFSETQ. Trimming stripped 2 bases from V and 9 bases from J, with 9 bases between. Written as DNA, the CDR3 is TGCGCCAGCAGCTTTACAGGGCGTGAGCAGTTCTTC. Protein sequence: CASSFTGREQFF.

This sequence joins TRBV20-1 and TRBJ1-2, with 10 positions matching TRBD1. The germline gives CDR1 DFQATT, CDR2 SNEGSKA (reference sequence). CDR3 length equals 14 residues. V shed 5 bases and J 7 bases; nucleotides not matched to a gene: 10. The CDR3 sequence: CSAWIGQGVGGYTF. CDR3 coding DNA: TGCAGTGCTTGGATAGGACAGGGGGTCGGTGGCTACACCTTC.

This clonotype was seen only a few times. V gene TRBV27 combines with J gene TRBJ1-4, with 8 nucleotides matching TRBD1. The germline gives CDR1 MNHEY, CDR2 SMNVEV (reference sequence). The J segment lost 6 bases and the V segment lost 4 bases, leaving 22 bases of the junction unmatched. The CDR3 sequence is 20 residues long. CDR3 DNA: TGTGCCAGCAGTTCATTAAACGGGACAGGCTTCCCCGGCGGGTATGAAAAACTGTTTTTT. Translated: CASSSLNGTGFPGGYEKLFF.

This clonotype was detected many times. CDR3 sequence reads: CASSWDIELSNQPQHF. DNA for the CDR3: TGTGCCAGCAGCTGGGACATTGAATTAAGCAATCAGCCCCAGCATTTT. The V gene is TRBV6-2 or TRBV6-3, the J gene TRBJ1-5; D perhaps matches TRBD1 (6 bases). CDR3 length equals 16 residues. In germline, CDR1 is MNHEY, CDR2 SVGEGT. Trimming pared 6 bases from V and 1 base from J, leaving 16 bases between.

This clonotype was seen only a few times. No DNA is shown, since the ends of the CDR3 on it are uncertain; the CDR3 is the one TCRdb lists. CDR3 sequence: CASSNTRGTPGSCFF. V usage is TRBV21-1 and J usage is TRBJ2-2; the table's D call, TRBD1, has no DNA check behind it. TRBV21-1 is annotated as a pseudogene. The CDR3 has 15 residues if both end residues are counted.